Listed below are T cell receptor beta chains from one sample, sequenced in a study of T cell responses to AZD1222 COVID-19 vaccine. Only in-frame clones appear in the TCRdb table, and some are missing; sequencing was by immunoSEQ multiplex PCR. The sample lists over 70,000 clones; over 85% were seen once. Sequenced here: peripheral blood, sampled 28 days after the second AZD1222 dose. The receptors derive from an adult who received the AZD1222 COVID-19 vaccine. CDR3s include the opening cysteine and the closing phenylalanine or tryptophan. A D gene is named only where the DNA matches it firmly. Rows may omit the clone size; those that give it use once, few, many or a size class.

clone size: .
J gene: TRBJ1-4
V gene: TRBV4-1
D gene: .
CDR3 protein: CASSQGGRANEKLFF
CDR3 DNA: TGCGCCAGCAGCCAAGGAGGCAGGGCTAATGAAAAACTGTTTTTT

clone size: .
J gene: TRBJ2-2
V gene: TRBV7-8
D gene: .
CDR3 protein: CASSPRSEGGELFF
CDR3 DNA: TGTGCCAGCAGCCCCCGGTCCGAGGGGGGGGAGCTGTTTTTT

clone size: .
J gene: TRBJ2-1
V gene: TRBV7-3
D gene: .
CDR3 protein: CASSLRGGPYNEQFF
CDR3 DNA: TGTGCCAGCAGCTTACGCGGTGGACCCTACAATGAGCAGTTCTTC

clone size: .
J gene: TRBJ1-5
V gene: TRBV19
D gene: .
CDR3 protein: CASTRDGGSNQPQHF
CDR3 DNA: TGTGCCAGTACCCGGGATGGGGGTAGCAATCAGCCCCAGCATTTT

clone size: .
J gene: TRBJ2-5
V gene: TRBV7-2
D gene: .
CDR3 protein: CASSLLQGRQETQYF
CDR3 DNA: TGTGCCAGCAGCTTACTCCAGGGGAGGCAAGAGACCCAGTACTTC

clone size: .
J gene: TRBJ1-3
V gene: TRBV4-3
D gene: .
CDR3 protein: CASSQKNTLGVSGNTIYF
CDR3 DNA: TGCGCCAGCAGCCAAAAAAATACCCTGGGGGTCTCTGGAAACACCATATATTTT

clone size: once
J gene: TRBJ1-1
V gene: TRBV24-1
D gene: TRBD1
CDR3 protein: CATSTGASSEAFF
CDR3 DNA: TGTGCCACCAGTACAGGGGCCTCATCTGAAGCTTTCTTT

clone size: .
J gene: TRBJ2-3
V gene: TRBV19
D gene: .
CDR3 protein: CASSTGVTDTQYF
CDR3 DNA: TGTGCCAGTAGTACAGGAGTCACAGATACGCAGTATTTT

clone size: .
J gene: TRBJ1-2
V gene: TRBV28
D gene: .
CDR3 protein: CASSFSGYRANYGYTF
CDR3 DNA: TGTGCCAGCAGTTTTAGTGGGTACAGGGCTAACTATGGCTACACCTTC

clone size: once
J gene: TRBJ2-5
V gene: TRBV9
D gene: .
CDR3 protein: CASSVRAGVNQETQYF
CDR3 DNA: TGTGCCAGCAGCGTACGGGCAGGGGTGAACCAAGAGACCCAGTACTTC

clone size: .
J gene: TRBJ2-1
V gene: TRBV14
D gene: .
CDR3 protein: CASRKTATYNEQFF
CDR3 DNA: TGTGCCAGCCGCAAGACAGCGACCTACAATGAGCAGTTCTTC

clone size: .
J gene: TRBJ2-1
V gene: TRBV7-3
D gene: TRBD2
CDR3 protein: CASSLTGGTLGNEQFF
CDR3 DNA: TGTGCCAGCAGCTTAACGGGGGGGACCTTAGGCAATGAGCAGTTCTTC

clone size: .
J gene: TRBJ1-6
V gene: TRBV7-8
D gene: TRBD1
CDR3 protein: CASSPGQGGSPLHF
CDR3 DNA: TGTGCCAGCAGCCCAGGACAGGGCGGTTCACCCCTCCACTTT

clone size: .
J gene: TRBJ2-2
V gene: TRBV29-1
D gene: .
CDR3 protein: CSVSATNTGELFF
CDR3 DNA: TGCAGCGTTTCAGCGACTAACACCGGGGAGCTGTTTTTT

clone size: .
J gene: TRBJ1-2
V gene: TRBV7-3
D gene: .
CDR3 protein: CASSPNLIPRYGYTF
CDR3 DNA: TGTGCCAGCAGCCCGAACCTTATCCCTCGCTATGGCTACACCTTC

clone size: .
J gene: TRBJ1-2
V gene: TRBV28
D gene: .
CDR3 protein: CASSLRGGVGYTF
CDR3 DNA: TGTGCCAGCAGTTTAAGGGGGGGCGTTGGCTACACCTTC

clone size: .
J gene: TRBJ1-2
V gene: TRBV27
D gene: .
CDR3 protein: CASSLGSYYGYTF
CDR3 DNA: TGTGCCAGCAGTTTGGGTTCCTACTATGGCTACACCTTC

clone size: .
J gene: TRBJ2-3
V gene: TRBV11-2
D gene: .
CDR3 protein: CASSLAGNTDTQYF
CDR3 DNA: TGTGCCAGCAGCTTAGCGGGGAACACAGATACGCAGTATTTT

clone size: .
J gene: TRBJ2-1
V gene: TRBV28
D gene: .
CDR3 protein: CASSSPEEASYNEQFF
CDR3 DNA: TGTGCCAGCAGTTCCCCCGAGGAGGCCTCCTACAATGAGCAGTTCTTC

clone size: .
J gene: TRBJ2-4
V gene: TRBV5-4
D gene: TRBD1
CDR3 protein: CASSSGTGPPVQYF
CDR3 DNA: TGTGCCAGCAGCTCCGGGACAGGGCCCCCAGTTCAGTACTTC

clone size: .
J gene: TRBJ2-3
V gene: TRBV9
D gene: .
CDR3 protein: CASSVVAYPPDTQYF
CDR3 DNA: TGTGCCAGCAGCGTAGTGGCCTACCCCCCAGATACGCAGTATTTT

clone size: .
J gene: TRBJ1-2
V gene: TRBV5-6
D gene: .
CDR3 protein: CASSLEAESSNYGYTF
CDR3 DNA: TGTGCCAGCAGCTTGGAAGCAGAGAGCTCTAACTATGGCTACACCTTC

clone size: .
J gene: TRBJ2-3
V gene: TRBV5-1
D gene: .
CDR3 protein: CASSLYRADADTQYF
CDR3 DNA: TGCGCCAGCAGCTTGTACAGGGCAGATGCAGATACGCAGTATTTT

clone size: .
J gene: TRBJ2-3
V gene: TRBV5-1
D gene: TRBD1
CDR3 protein: CASSKEGADTQYF
CDR3 DNA: TGCGCCAGCAGTAAAGAGGGGGCGGATACGCAGTATTTT

clone size: .
J gene: TRBJ2-3
V gene: TRBV4-1
D gene: .
CDR3 protein: CASSHPLVDTQYF
CDR3 DNA: TGCGCCAGCAGCCACCCCTTGGTAGATACGCAGTATTTT

clone size: few
J gene: TRBJ1-2
V gene: TRBV5-5
D gene: .
CDR3 protein: CASSLTQESYGYTF
CDR3 DNA: TGTGCCAGCAGCTTGACCCAGGAGAGCTATGGCTACACCTTC

clone size: few
J gene: TRBJ1-1
V gene: TRBV12-3/TRBV12-4
D gene: .
CDR3 protein: CASSLSQGEAFF
CDR3 DNA: TGTGCCAGCAGTTTGTCTCAGGGTGAAGCTTTCTTT

clone size: .
J gene: TRBJ1-3
V gene: TRBV3-1/TRBV3-2
D gene: .
CDR3 protein: CASSPVRASSGNTIYF
CDR3 DNA: TGTGCCAGCAGCCCAGTTCGAGCGAGCTCTGGAAACACCATATATTTT

clone size: .
J gene: TRBJ1-2
V gene: TRBV28
D gene: TRBD1
CDR3 protein: CASRRTGKGDGYTF
CDR3 DNA: TGTGCCAGCAGACGGACAGGGAAAGGCGATGGCTACACCTTC

clone size: few
J gene: TRBJ2-7
V gene: TRBV7-8
D gene: .
CDR3 protein: CASSRAVGEQYF
CDR3 DNA: TGTGCCAGCAGCCGGGCCGTAGGGGAGCAGTACTTC

clone size: .
J gene: TRBJ1-2
V gene: TRBV6-6
D gene: .
CDR3 protein: CASSYSAGAYGYTF
CDR3 DNA: TGTGCCAGCAGTTACTCGGCAGGGGCCTATGGCTACACCTTC

clone size: .
J gene: TRBJ2-2
V gene: TRBV12-5
D gene: TRBD1
CDR3 protein: CASSGGSNTGELFF
CDR3 DNA: TGTGCTAGTTCAGGGGGCTCAAACACCGGGGAGCTGTTTTTT

clone size: .
J gene: TRBJ2-7
V gene: TRBV7-8
D gene: TRBD2
CDR3 protein: CASSGGGVRGVSYEQYF
CDR3 DNA: TGTGCCAGCAGCGGGGGGGGAGTCAGAGGCGTCTCCTACGAGCAGTACTTC

clone size: .
J gene: TRBJ1-5
V gene: TRBV10-3
D gene: TRBD1
CDR3 protein: CATNGQETHQPQHF
CDR3 DNA: TGTGCCACCAATGGACAGGAGACTCATCAGCCCCAGCATTTT

clone size: once
J gene: TRBJ2-7
V gene: TRBV28
D gene: TRBD1
CDR3 protein: CASSETQGLYEQYF
CDR3 DNA: TGTGCCAGCAGTGAGACACAGGGGCTCTACGAGCAGTACTTC

clone size: .
J gene: TRBJ1-1
V gene: TRBV9
D gene: .
CDR3 protein: CASSVAGRAGVNTEAFF
CDR3 DNA: TGTGCCAGCAGCGTAGCCGGCCGGGCAGGTGTGAACACTGAAGCTTTCTTT

clone size: .
J gene: TRBJ1-2
V gene: TRBV9
D gene: .
CDR3 protein: CASSVGGYGYTF
CDR3 DNA: TGTGCCAGCAGCGTAGGGGGCTATGGCTACACCTTC

clone size: .
J gene: TRBJ2-7
V gene: TRBV4-1
D gene: TRBD1
CDR3 protein: CASSQGEQGSYEQYF
CDR3 DNA: TGCGCCAGCAGCCAGGGGGAACAGGGGTCTTACGAGCAGTACTTC

clone size: .
J gene: TRBJ2-7
V gene: TRBV5-4
D gene: TRBD1
CDR3 protein: CASSSPGQGTSYEQYF
CDR3 DNA: TGTGCCAGCAGCTCACCGGGACAGGGGACGTCCTACGAGCAGTACTTC

clone size: .
J gene: TRBJ1-1
V gene: TRBV25-1
D gene: .
CDR3 protein: CASSDRLGAGNTEAFF
CDR3 DNA: TGTGCCAGCAGTGACCGGTTGGGGGCTGGGAACACTGAAGCTTTCTTT

clone size: .
J gene: TRBJ2-2
V gene: TRBV24-1
D gene: .
CDR3 protein: CATSDTLGLGPGELFF
CDR3 DNA: TGTGCCACCAGTGATACCCTAGGACTCGGACCCGGGGAGCTGTTTTTT

clone size: .
J gene: TRBJ2-3
V gene: TRBV5-1
D gene: TRBD2
CDR3 protein: CASSLILAGGPLADTQYF
CDR3 DNA: TGCGCCAGCAGCTTGATACTAGCGGGGGGGCCTCTCGCAGATACGCAGTATTTT

clone size: .
J gene: TRBJ2-7
V gene: TRBV28
D gene: .
CDR3 protein: CASSGQGSSSYEQYF
CDR3 DNA: TGTGCCAGCAGCGGGCAGGGGTCCTCCTCCTACGAGCAGTACTTC

clone size: .
J gene: TRBJ1-2
V gene: TRBV24-1
D gene: .
CDR3 protein: CATSQGTYGYTF
CDR3 DNA: TGTGCCACCAGCCAGGGAACCTATGGCTACACCTTC

clone size: few
J gene: TRBJ1-2
V gene: TRBV6-5
D gene: TRBD1
CDR3 protein: CASSTSGTVNGYTF
CDR3 DNA: TGTGCCAGCAGTACATCCGGGACAGTAAATGGCTACACCTTC

clone size: once
J gene: TRBJ1-2
V gene: TRBV29-1
D gene: TRBD1
CDR3 protein: CSVSTGGDPGYTF
CDR3 DNA: TGCAGCGTTTCGACAGGGGGAGACCCTGGCTACACCTTC

clone size: .
J gene: TRBJ1-4
V gene: TRBV4-2
D gene: .
CDR3 protein: CASSPNSGQFNEKLFF
CDR3 DNA: TGTGCCAGCAGCCCTAACAGCGGACAGTTTAATGAAAAACTGTTTTTT

clone size: .
J gene: TRBJ1-5
V gene: TRBV19
D gene: .
CDR3 protein: CASSGMGRNSNQPQHF
CDR3 DNA: TGTGCCAGTAGTGGAATGGGACGAAATAGCAATCAGCCCCAGCATTTT

clone size: .
J gene: TRBJ2-1
V gene: TRBV15
D gene: .
CDR3 protein: CATSRDRDSPRVNEQFF
CDR3 DNA: TGTGCCACCAGCAGAGATCGGGACTCTCCTCGTGTCAATGAGCAGTTCTTC

clone size: .
J gene: TRBJ2-7
V gene: TRBV5-4
D gene: .
CDR3 protein: CASSLKGESYEQYF
CDR3 DNA: TGTGCCAGCAGCCTGAAGGGGGAGTCCTACGAGCAGTACTTC

clone size: .
J gene: TRBJ1-1
V gene: TRBV19
D gene: TRBD1
CDR3 protein: CASSPGGWYTEAFF
CDR3 DNA: TGTGCCAGTTCCCCAGGGGGGTGGTACACTGAAGCTTTCTTT

clone size: .
J gene: TRBJ1-2
V gene: TRBV6-5
D gene: TRBD1
CDR3 protein: CASKDRRPYGYTF
CDR3 DNA: TGTGCCAGCAAGGACAGGAGACCCTATGGCTACACCTTC